This note documents a single T cell receptor (beta chain) sequence. This CDR3 spans 20 amino acids. Looked up from germline, CDR1 is SGDLS and CDR2 is YYNGEE. V dropped 4 bases and J dropped 0; count of bases not matched to a gene: 15. This specimen comes from a study of blood T cell repertoires in COVID-19. About the study: Nucleic acid was either cDNA or gDNA, and it came from T cells, B-cell-depleted T cells, or PBMCs.

In the authors' methods: The authors estimated nucleated cell counts from reference gene primer amplification. Generated by immunoSEQ multiplex PCR, the TCRdb table keeps only in-frame clones and is missing some. V and J calls plus clone size are reproduced from that table; the DNA served to infer D and trimming. Of some 40,000 clones listed, roughly 77% were seen once; the top ten hold 35% to 45%. The sample taken for sequencing was peripheral blood. The chain carries TRBV9 and TRBJ2-6; 8 nucleotides match TRBD2. This receptor was identified in a human donor in a cohort sampled during active or convalescent COVID-19. The donor label of this sample is uncertain. CDR3 sequence: CASSFPLGIAGPSGANVLTF. In DNA form, the CDR3 reads TGTGCCAGCAGCTTCCCTCTGGGAATAGCGGGACCCTCTGGGGCCAACGTCCTGACTTTC.